The 12 T cell receptor beta chains reported below all come from one sample, sequenced in a study of shared clonotypes between healthy human individuals. Assay used: immunoSEQ multiplex PCR; TCRdb lists only in-frame clones, some missing. The profile shows roughly 660,000 clones, about 90% of them singletons. The sequencing sample was made of memory CD8+ T cells from PBMCs. Subset in this sample: CD45RO+ cells pooled with CCR7-negative TemRA cells. These TCRs come from a man younger than 35 in good health. Some clones in this sample may be carry-over from other donors' samples.

Only one count was recorded for this clone. The V call is TRBV27, the J call TRBJ2-7; D is unresolved. Trimming pared 8 bases from V and 4 bases from J, leaving 15 bases between. Germline CDR1 is MNHEY and CDR2 is SMNVEV (reference sequence). CDR3 size: 13 residues. CDR3 loop: CASSKPGSYEQYF. The CDR3 DNA sequence: TGTGCCAGCTCTAAGCCCGGGTCGTACGAGCAGTACTTC.

The chain recombines TRBV2 with TRBJ1-5, with D uncertain. This CDR3 contains 18 residues. Germline-derived CDR1 and CDR2 are SNHLY and FYNNEI. Trimming stripped 0 bases from V and 1 base from J, with 16 bases between. The CDR3, as DNA: TGTGCCAGCAGTGAAGCCCCGTTCGTCGTTTTGAGCAATCAGCCCCAGCATTTT. This sequence encodes CASSEAPFVVLSNQPQHF.

The chain employs TRBV5-1 and TRBJ2-3; possibly TRBD1 or TRBD2 for D (5 bases each). V gave up 1 base and J gave up 2 bases, with 14 bases separating them. Per the germline V gene, CDR1 is SGHRS and CDR2 is YFSETQ. The CDR3 is 16 amino acids. The CDR3 region has the DNA TGCGCCAGCAGCTTGTTCGGGACCTCCTACACAGATACGCAGTATTTT. Its translation is CASSLFGTSYTDTQYF.

The chain recombines TRBV2 with TRBJ2-7; D not resolved. CDR3 length: 13 residues. Trimming took off 5 bases at V and 3 bases at J, with 11 bases between the two ends. Germline V CDR1 and CDR2: SNHLY, FYNNEI. CDR3 sequence reads: CASSYGPNYEQYF. CDR3 nucleotides: TGTGCCAGCAGTTACGGACCGAACTACGAGCAGTACTTC.

The genes are TRBV15 and TRBJ1-3, with TRBD1 matching 9 bases. J gave up 3 bases and V 0 bases, and 18 bases lay outside the gene matches. The CDR3 has 21 amino acids. CDR1 is LNHNV and CDR2 is YYDKDF in the germline V gene (reference sequence). CDR3 sequence reads: CATSRDIIRSAGQGLGNTIYF. The CDR3 DNA is TGTGCCACCAGCAGAGATATTATCCGATCGGCGGGACAGGGTCTTGGAAACACCATATATTTT. Based on the CDR3 plus reference TRBV15 and TRBJ1-3, the full variable domain is DAMVIQNPRYQVTQFGKPVTLSCSQTLNHNVMYWYQQKSSQAPKLLFHYYDKDFNNEADTPDNFQSRRPNTSFCFLDIRSPGLGDTAMYLCATSRDIIRSAGQGLGNTIYFGEGSWLTVV.

This clone is medium-sized by share. The same CDR3 can be traced to other DNA sequences in this sample. For the CDR3, the DNA is TGTGCCAGCTCGTCCGGATCAGTCTCTGGAAACACCATATATTTT. It encodes CASSSGSVSGNTIYF. The chain employs TRBV18 and TRBJ1-3; D is uncertain. This CDR3 is built from 15 residues. V was cut by 6 bases and J by 0 bases, with 12 bases left in between. Germline CDR1 KGHSH, CDR2 LQKENI.

The table lists this clone with a count of one. The V and J genes are TRBV6-5 and TRBJ1-2, with D possibly being TRBD1 (5 bases). The CDR3 is made up of 15 amino acids. Germline CDR1 reads MNHEY; CDR2 reads SVGAGI. The V end was cut by 4 bases, the J end by 5 bases, with 17 bases between. CDR3 in amino acids: CASSSTLGARYGYTF. CDR3 bases: TGTGCCAGCAGTTCTACCCTAGGGGCTAGGTATGGCTACACCTTC.

The genes are TRBV7-9 and TRBJ1-2; 7 nucleotides agree with TRBD1. Trimming at V came to 5 bases and at J to 7 bases, leaving 4 bases not matched to a gene. This CDR3 spans 12 amino acids. CDR1 and CDR2 from the germline V gene are SEHNR and FQNEAQ (reference sequence). The CDR3 DNA sequence: TGTGCCAGCAGCCCCGGGACAGTTGGCTACACCTTC. Translation: CASSPGTVGYTF. The whole variable domain, filled in from reference TRBV7-9 and TRBJ1-2, reads DTGVSQNPRHKITKRGQNVTFRCDPISEHNRLYWYRQTLGQGPEFLTYFQNEAQLEKSRLLSDRFSAERPKGSFSTLEIQRTEQGDSAMYLCASSPGTVGYTFGSGTRLTVV.

This sequence joins TRBV28 and TRBJ2-2; D might be TRBD1 or TRBD2, each matching 5 bases. Germline V gene lookup returns CDR1 MDHEN and CDR2 SYDVKM. The length of the CDR3 is 13 residues. The CDR3 spells CGAGRANTGELFF. CDR3 coding DNA: TGTGGGGCGGGCAGGGCCAATACCGGGGAGCTGTTTTTT. Variable domain in full (rest from reference TRBV28 and TRBJ2-2): DVKVTQSSRYLVKRTGEKVFLECVQDMDHENMFWYRQDPGLGLRLIYFSYDVKMKEKGDIPEGYSVSREKKERFSLILESASTNQTSMYLCGAGRANTGELFFGEGSRLTVL.

The chain joins TRBV30 to TRBJ2-1; 11 bases are shared with TRBD2. Germline assignment: CDR1 GTSNPN and CDR2 SVGIG (reference sequence). The J segment lost 8 bases and the V segment lost 1 base, leaving 16 bases of the junction unmatched. This CDR3 comprises 18 residues. Here the CDR3 reads CAWSAIRRTSGRMDEQFF. CDR3 bases: TGTGCCTGGAGTGCGATACGGCGTACTAGCGGGAGAATGGATGAGCAGTTCTTC. The full variable domain, in which reference TRBV30 and TRBJ2-1 provide the parts outside the CDR3, is SQTIHQWPATLVQPVGSPLSLECTVEGTSNPNLYWYRQAAGRGLQLLFYSVGIGQISSEVPQNLSASRPQDRQFILSSKKLLLSDSGFYLCAWSAIRRTSGRMDEQFFGPGTRLTVL.

V usage is TRBV14 and J usage is TRBJ2-7, with TRBD1 matching over 7 bases. V trimming: 2 bases; J trimming: 6 bases; junction bases outside the gene matches: 4. Germline lookup yields CDR1 SGHDN and CDR2 FVKESK. The CDR3 loop spans 13 amino acids. This CDR3 reads CASSQIGQAEQYF. Here the CDR3 DNA reads TGTGCCAGCAGCCAAATCGGACAGGCCGAGCAGTACTTC.

The rearrangement joins TRBV29-1 to TRBJ2-2; no clear D. V lost 0 bases to trimming and J lost 5 bases, with 7 bases between them. The length of the CDR3 is 13 residues. In germline, CDR1 is SQVTM, CDR2 ANQGSEA. The CDR3 region is CSVEDVWTGELFF. The CDR3 nucleotides are TGCAGCGTTGAAGATGTGTGGACCGGGGAGCTGTTTTTT.